This entry lists 10 T cell receptor beta chains sequenced from one sample in a study of cytomegalovirus exposure and HLA in healthy donors. The PCR had 60 Vbeta and 13 Jbeta primers. Sequencing was performed with immunoSEQ multiplex PCR; in TCRdb, only in-frame clones are kept and a portion is missing. This table holds more than 200,000 clones, about 75% found once. The sequenced sample was PBMCs. Source of these receptors: a man in his late teens or twenties in good health and CMV-seronegative.

The rearrangement uses TRBV2 and TRBJ2-2; TRBD2 might be the D (6 bases). CDR1 is SNHLY, CDR2 FYNNEI, per germline. This CDR3 region has 14 residues. V gave up 7 bases and J gave up 1 base, with 10 bases separating them. This CDR3 is CASMGGGNTGELFF. CDR3 nucleotide sequence: TGTGCCAGCATGGGAGGCGGGAACACCGGGGAGCTGTTTTTT.

The chain combines TRBV30 with TRBJ2-7; possibly TRBD2 for D (5 bases). Germline assignment: CDR1 GTSNPN and CDR2 SVGIG (reference sequence). Trimming removed 0 bases at V and 2 bases at J, with 17 bases between. CDR3 length equals 16 residues. CDR3 residues: CAWSVRGGLRPYEQYF. CDR3 nucleotides: TGTGCCTGGAGTGTACGTGGAGGACTCCGTCCCTACGAGCAGTACTTC.

This chain uses TRBV7-2 with TRBJ1-6; tentatively, D is TRBD1 (6 bases). The ends were cut back, 2 bases at V and 5 bases at J, with 10 bases in the middle. The CDR3 is 15 amino acids. In germline, CDR1 is SGHTA, CDR2 FQGNSA. CDR3: CASSLNQGNNSPLHF. In nucleotides, the CDR3 is TGTGCCAGCAGCTTAAATCAGGGGAATAATTCACCCCTCCACTTT.

As for this clone: The identical CDR3 is also encoded by other nucleotide sequences in the sample. The genes are TRBV19 and TRBJ1-5; no clear D. The CDR3 is 13 amino acids. In germline, CDR1 is LNHDA, CDR2 SQIVND (reference sequence). The V gene lost 5 bases and the J gene lost 7 bases, with 12 bases spanning the gap. The CDR3 DNA reads TGTGCCAGTAGTCTTACACCCGGGCAGCCCCAGCATTTT. Residues: CASSLTPGQPQHF.

This rearrangement joins TRBV30 to TRBJ1-4, with D possibly TRBD1 on 6 matching bases. Per the germline V gene, CDR1 is GTSNPN and CDR2 is SVGIG (reference sequence). The germline V and J ends were trimmed by 4 bases and 8 bases, with 8 bases remaining between them. The CDR3 has 11 amino acids. The CDR3 DNA follows: TGTGCCTGGAAGACAGGAGAAAAACTGTTTTTT. Residues: CAWKTGEKLFF. Full variable domain (remainder filled in from reference TRBV30 and TRBJ1-4): SQTIHQWPATLVQPVGSPLSLECTVEGTSNPNLYWYRQAAGRGLQLLFYSVGIGQISSEVPQNLSASRPQDRQFILSSKKLLLSDSGFYLCAWKTGEKLFFGSGTQLSVL.

There are a few counts of this clone. The gene calls are TRBV11-2 and TRBJ2-3; 10 nucleotides align to TRBD1. Germline V lookup: CDR1 SGHAT, CDR2 FQNNGV. The J segment lost 0 bases and the V segment lost 8 bases, leaving 11 bases of the junction unmatched. The CDR3 has 17 residues. The CDR3 region is CASLGQGEEESTDTQYF. The CDR3 DNA sequence: TGTGCCAGCCTCGGACAGGGGGAAGAGGAGAGCACAGATACGCAGTATTTT.

This clone was found a few times. The rearrangement joins TRBV6-1 to TRBJ1-2; maybe TRBD1 (5 bases). The CDR3 is 14 residues long. V gave up 5 bases and J gave up 1 base, with 11 bases separating them. Germline CDR1 MNHNS, CDR2 SASEGT. CDR3 sequence (DNA): TGTGCCAGCAGTTTTCGGACACATAACTATGGCTACACCTTC. It is translated as CASSFRTHNYGYTF.

The chain is built from TRBV6-5 and TRBJ1-3; 8 bases map to TRBD1. The V gene's germline CDR1 is MNHEY and CDR2 SVGAGI. The V and J ends lost 9 bases and 2 bases, in that order; junction bases with no gene match: 9. The CDR3 is 15 amino acids. In DNA, the CDR3 is TGTGCCAGTGGAACAGGGGGTGGACCTGGAAACACCATATATTTT. It is translated as CASGTGGGPGNTIYF.

The chain links TRBV28 to TRBJ2-1; maybe TRBD2 (6 bases). The length of the CDR3 is 15 residues. V lost 6 bases to trimming and J lost 7 bases, with 19 bases between them. Germline V gene sequence: CDR1 MDHEN, CDR2 SYDVKM. Written as DNA, the CDR3 is TGTGCCAGCAGCCGAGCGTCTAGCGAGGGGAATGAGCAGTTCTTC. This codes for CASSRASSEGNEQFF.

The CDR3 region is CASSGGGTDNYGYTF. The CDR3 DNA is TGTGCCAGCTCCGGTGGGGGGACAGACAACTATGGCTACACCTTC. V gene TRBV5-4 combines with J gene TRBJ1-2; 7 bases fit TRBD1. V dropped 7 bases and J dropped 2; count of bases not matched to a gene: 11. The CDR3 covers 15 residues. Germline V CDR1 and CDR2: SGHNT, YYREEE (reference sequence).